The clone carrying this T cell receptor beta chain was observed many times. Its antigen is not identified. The junction shows a germline mismatch at one end, possibly a read error. This sample was included in a study of naive and memory T cell subsets. The study's findings and limits: In naive cells, over 85% of TCR sequences were seen only once. Possibly reflecting memory cells re-expressing CD45RA, a few larger clonotypes occurred in naive repertoires, especially CD8. TCR abundance followed a power law differing between naive and memory subsets.

The beta constant-region primer was an equimolar mix of two oligonucleotides covering TRBC1 and TRBC2. Four rounds of PCR amplified the ligated cDNA using nested alpha and beta constant-region primers plus SP2. The cDNA 3' end received a ligated single-stranded oligonucleotide carrying the SP2 primer and a 12-nucleotide UMI. MiXCR was run by TCRdb on the UMI-ligation and nested PCR reads, yielding one entry per CDR3 protein. The sample holds roughly 97,000 distinct CDR3 sequences; approximately 15% are singletons and the top ten take about 3%. Germline loops: CDR1 SSHAT, CDR2 FNYEAQ (reference sequence). The CDR3 runs to 13 residues. Cells stained for CD3, CD4, CD8, CD45RA, CD27 and viability were sorted into four CD45RA/CD27 subsets.

The sequence was obtained from a human donor in good health. J is TRBJ1-1 and V is TRBV7-7, with D unclear. Sequenced sample: naive CD8+ T cells from blood. CDR3 bases: TGTGCTAGCAGCTTTCGAGAATACACTGAAGCTTTCTTT. Translating it yields CASSFREYTEAFF.